This TCR beta chain was sequenced during a study of blood T cell repertoires in COVID-19. Study-wide context: Acute and convalescent COVID-19 specimens originated in the United States, Italy and Spain.

In the original processing: Estimation of nucleated cell counts was performed using reference gene primer amplification. Profiled with immunoSEQ multiplex PCR; TCRdb holds only in-frame clones, not every one. V, J and clone size are taken as reported in that table, and D and trimming were inferred from the DNA itself. The table includes 170,000 or so clones, around nine tenths detected once. Trimming removed 4 bases from V and 2 bases from J; junction bases left unmatched: 8. The CDR3 is made up of 16 amino acids. Germline V lookup: CDR1 SGDLS, CDR2 YYNGEE. The V gene is TRBV9, the J gene TRBJ2-3; TRBD2 matches at 9 bases. Sequences were obtained from peripheral blood. This receptor was identified in a woman aged 18-29 years who had recovered from COVID-19. CDR3 sequence reads: CASSPASGDPTDTQYF. The CDR3 nucleotides are TGTGCCAGCAGCCCGGCTAGCGGGGACCCCACAGATACGCAGTATTTT. The full variable domain, with the rest looked up from reference TRBV9 and TRBJ2-3, is DSGVTQTPKHLITATGQRVTLRCSPRSGDLSVYWYQQSLDQGLQFLIQYYNGEERAKGNILERFSAQQFPDLHSELNLSSLELGDSALYFCASSPASGDPTDTQYFGPGTRLTVL.